Here is one TCR beta chain with its context. These data come from a study of blood T cell repertoires in COVID-19. Whole-study context: The cDNA or gDNA used as material had been derived from T cells, B-cell-depleted T cells, or PBMCs.

Participants spanned ages about 18 to 90 years and resided in roughly 22 US areas. The repertoire was sequenced with immunoSEQ multiplex PCR; TCRdb's copy has only in-frame clones and lacks some. The sample lists approximately 130,000 clones, roughly four fifths occurring once. The germline CDR1 and CDR2 sequences are MNHNS and SASEGT. Trimming pared 2 bases from V and 11 bases from J, leaving 13 bases between. The CDR3 extends over 14 amino acids. This receptor was identified in a man aged 25-45 years who had recovered from COVID-19. Sequencing input: PBMCs or T cells enriched from blood (not recorded which). The chain couples TRBV6-1 to TRBJ1-6; D is perhaps TRBD1 (6 bases). CDR3 protein: CASSEPGGRTPLHF. CDR3 nucleotide sequence: TGTGCCAGCAGTGAACCGGGGGGCAGGACACCCCTCCACTTT.